The entry below gives a single T cell receptor beta chain sequence along with its context. The antigen remains undetermined. Germline CDR1 and CDR2: SEHNR and FQNEAQ (reference sequence). The CDR3 loop spans 15 amino acids. With 2 bases clipped from V and 10 bases from J, the junction kept 12 bases outside the gene matches. This record comes from a study of cytomegalovirus exposure and HLA in healthy donors. Study background: Later, an analysis reported that the 95 to 150 validation repertoires had used the same platform as the 500 to 750 first-cohort repertoires.

The protocol was immunoSEQ multiplex PCR, while the TCRdb copy is restricted to in-frame clones and leaves out a portion. Of roughly 150,000 clones listed, 85% to 90% are singletons. Study-wide findings and caveats: It was reported that the classifier diagnosed cytomegalovirus status with high specificity and sensitivity in both the original and validation cohorts. Cytomegalovirus-associated TCR beta chains were listed, numbering more than 150.

The sample comprised PBMCs. The source is a man younger than 35 in good health and CMV-seronegative. The chain recombines TRBV7-9 with TRBJ1-1, with TRBD1 identical over 8 bases. This CDR3 is CASSLLIQGTGGAFF. In DNA form, the CDR3 reads TGTGCCAGCAGCTTACTTATCCAGGGCACAGGGGGAGCTTTCTTT. Using reference TRBV7-9 and TRBJ1-1 for the parts outside the CDR3, the full variable domain is DTGVSQNPRHKITKRGQNVTFRCDPISEHNRLYWYRQTLGQGPEFLTYFQNEAQLEKSRLLSDRFSAERPKGSFSTLEIQRTEQGDSAMYLCASSLLIQGTGGAFFGQGTRLTVV.